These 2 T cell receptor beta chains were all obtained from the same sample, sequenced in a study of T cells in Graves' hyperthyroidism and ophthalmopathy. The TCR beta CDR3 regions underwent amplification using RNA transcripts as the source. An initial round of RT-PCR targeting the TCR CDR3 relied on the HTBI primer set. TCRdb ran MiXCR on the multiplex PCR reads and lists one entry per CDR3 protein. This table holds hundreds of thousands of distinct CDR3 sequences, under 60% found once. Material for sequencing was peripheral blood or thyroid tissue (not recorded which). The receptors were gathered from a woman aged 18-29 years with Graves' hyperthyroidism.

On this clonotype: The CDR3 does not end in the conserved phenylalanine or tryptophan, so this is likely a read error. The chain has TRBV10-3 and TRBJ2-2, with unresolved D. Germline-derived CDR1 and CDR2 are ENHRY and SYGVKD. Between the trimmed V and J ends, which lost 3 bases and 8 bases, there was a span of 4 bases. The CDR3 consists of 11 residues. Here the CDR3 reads CAISDEGELFC. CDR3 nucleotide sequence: TGTGCCATCAGTGACGAAGGGGAGCTGTTTTGT.

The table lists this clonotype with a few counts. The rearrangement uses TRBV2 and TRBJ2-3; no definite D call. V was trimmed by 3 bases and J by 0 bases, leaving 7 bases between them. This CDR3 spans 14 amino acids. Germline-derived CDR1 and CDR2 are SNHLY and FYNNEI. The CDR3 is CASSELDSTDTQYF. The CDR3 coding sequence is TGTGCCAGCAGTGAGCTAGACAGCACAGATACGCAGTATTTT.